This T cell receptor (beta chain) was sequenced during a study of OX40 agonist ivuxolimab in advanced cancers. Turning to the overall study: Ivuxolimab was a fully human IgG2 agonistic monoclonal antibody targeting the costimulatory receptor OX40 (CD134). Patients were allowed to have had prior anti-PD-1, anti-PD-L1 or anti-CTLA-4 therapy, and 40% of the dose-escalation patients had been treated with checkpoint inhibitors. Of the approximately 54 patients in dose escalation, around 19 had hepatocellular carcinoma, some 15 had melanoma, 9 had renal cell carcinoma and 9 had head and neck cancer. Intravenous ivuxolimab was administered to patients every 2 weeks at six dose levels: 0.01, 0.1, 0.3, 1.5, 3 and 10 mg/kg. Partial responses were achieved by three dose-escalation patients, of whom one had hepatocellular carcinoma and two had cutaneous melanoma. A male proportion of 82.7% and a mean age of 60 years, ranging from 23 to 79, were recorded for the dose-escalation cohort. The paper describes the monotherapy dose-escalation part (N ≈ 52 patients) of the phase I trial of ivuxolimab. Peripheral TCRbeta sequencing aimed to test whether ivuxolimab altered TCR sequence diversity and caused clonal T-cell expansion.

Genomic DNA was isolated from the sorted cells so that the TCRbeta CDR3 region could be sequenced. TCRbeta CDR3 regions were sequenced using the immunoSEQ Assay. TCRdb holds this immuneACCESS table with in-frame rearrangements only. Some clones are missing; in checked studies, unresolved V genes explain under half, and the rest has no known cause. The sample records 80,000 to 95,000 clones, more than 70% of which are singletons. Together, the top ten hold 0.72% of the sample. The CDR3 measures 15 amino acids from cysteine to phenylalanine. Only the CDR3 DNA is retained, 45 bases long and in frame from the first base. Trimming accounts for 7 bases at V and 7 bases at J, while the number of junction bases matched to no gene is 9. The germline V gene (reference sequence) specifies LNHDA as CDR1 and SQIVND as CDR2. Results the study describes overall, beyond this receptor: After ivuxolimab, CD8+ T cells had more expanded clones than CD4+ T cells on average. At doses of 0.1 to 3.0 mg/kg, clonal expansion of both CD4+ and CD8+ T cells in blood was seen between baseline and week 6. In the 0.1-3.0 mg/kg groups, partial responders were among the patients with the lowest normalized peripheral clonal expansion, particularly in CD8+ T cells. The antigen specificity of the peripheral T cells that underwent clonal expansion was not determined. Low levels of normalized T-cell clonal expansion were also shown by some nonresponding patients.

Patients with a history of autoimmune disease or receiving systemic immunosuppression were excluded from the trial. Peripheral blood for TCR sequencing was drawn from every dose cohort at baseline, at cycle 4 day 1 and at cycle 7 day 1. Samples were obtained from an open-label, multicenter, first-in-human phase I dose-escalation trial of ivuxolimab. Adults with locally advanced or metastatic melanoma, renal cell, hepatocellular, or head and neck squamous cell carcinoma were enrolled in the trial. Before TCR sequencing, CD4+ T cells and CD8+ T cells from peripheral blood were sorted into separate populations. Notes on this clone: What antigen it recognizes has not been identified. Qualities for individual bases were not recorded, and no much larger clone is one base off.

The rearrangement combines TRBV19 with TRBJ2-2, and 10 bases in between align with TRBD2. Sequencing used CD4+ or CD8+ T cells sorted from blood, obtained in a trial of the OX40 agonist ivuxolimab. The sequence came from an adult with an advanced solid tumor such as melanoma, head and neck, liver or kidney cancer. In nucleotides, the sequence is TGTGCCAGTATCCTTAGCGGGAGGTTTGGCGGGGAGCTGTTTTTT. Its protein reads: CASILSGRFGGELFF. When the CDR3 is completed using the reference TRBV19 and TRBJ2-2 genes on either side, the full variable domain is DGGITQSPKYLFRKEGQNVTLSCEQNLNHDAMYWYRQDPGQGLRLIYYSQIVNDFQKGDIAEGYSVSREKKESFPLTVTSAQKNPTAFYLCASILSGRFGGELFFGEGSRLTVL.